The text below deals with one TCR beta chain. Its specificity is not known. Libraries were prepared by immunoSEQ multiplex PCR; TCRdb keeps only in-frame clonotypes and omits some of them. The sample records tens of thousands of clones, 80% being singletons. This entry belongs to a study of a mutant IDH1 vaccine in newly diagnosed glioma. Study as a whole: Vaccine dosing followed radiotherapy by 4-6 weeks, or accompanied temozolomide cycles. Earlier care involved radiotherapy, temozolomide, or both, and the majority received both. Treated patients had a mean age of 40.4 years and a roughly 60% male, approximately 38% female split.

The J segment lost 7 bases and the V segment lost 6 bases, leaving 4 bases of the junction unmatched. Germline CDR1 reads SGHDN; CDR2 reads FVKESK. This CDR3 region has 12 residues. The time point here: week 23, last vaccination. Vaccination used 300 ug of mutant IDH1 20-mer peptide per dose, with topical imiquimod. The gene calls are TRBV14 and TRBJ1-2; 8 positions match TRBD1. The receptor's source is a man in his forties or fifties with glioma. The sample was PBMCs, taken from a glioma patient whose treatment included an IDH1 peptide vaccine. This CDR3 is CASSPGGTGYTF. As DNA, the CDR3 is TGTGCCAGCAGTCCAGGGGGCACTGGCTACACCTTC.